The rows below give T cell receptor beta chains drawn from one sample of a study of human T cells and chemical hapten exposure. TCRdb ran MiXCR on the RACE reads and lists one entry per CDR3 protein. The profile shows hundreds of thousands of distinct CDR3 sequences, just under 6.5% of them singletons. Sequences were derived from whole blood, sampled in connection with sensitization to the hapten diphenylcyclopropenone (DPC). The receptors were sampled from a young woman with alopecia areata. Some clones in this sample may be carry-over from other donors' samples. Both conserved end residues are part of each CDR3. D genes are given only for firm matches. A clone size is listed for some rows: how often the clone was seen (once, few, many), or a class if it is expanded.

>TRBJ1-5|TRBV6-1|many|.
CASSGPLSSQPQQF
TGTGCCAGCAGCGGACCTTTAAGTAGTCAGCCCCAGCAATTT
>TRBJ1-2|TRBV9|many|.
CASSVDGGLNGYTF
TGTGCCAGCAGCGTAGATGGGGGATTGAATGGCTACACCTTC
>TRBJ2-7|TRBV3-1|few|.
CASSQDPAGYEQYF
TGTGCCAGCAGCCAAGATCCAGCGGGCTACGAGCAGTACTTC
>TRBJ2-3|TRBV2|many|.
CASSELLSTDTQYF
TGTGCCAGCAGTGAACTACTTAGCACAGATACGCAGTATTTT
>TRBJ2-5|TRBV28|few|.
CASSPSSPETQYF
TGTGCCAGCAGCCCTAGCAGCCCCGAGACCCAGTACTTC
>TRBJ1-1|TRBV6-1|many|.
CASSEASLNTEAFF
TGTGCCAGCAGTGAAGCGTCCTTGAACACTGAAGCTTTCTTT
>TRBJ2-5|TRBV2|many|TRBD2
CASSPNGSGGALETQYF
TGTGCCAGCAGCCCCAACGGGAGCGGGGGGGCGCTAGAGACCCAGTACTTC
>TRBJ2-3|TRBV28|few|.
CASNEWSGLTDTQYF
TGTGCCAGCAACGAGTGGAGCGGACTCACAGATACGCAGTATTTT
>TRBJ2-5|TRBV6-2/TRBV6-3|.|.
CASSLTRGAETQYF
TGTGCCAGCAGTTTAACGCGGGGAGCGGAGACCCAGTACTTC
>TRBJ1-5|TRBV7-2|few|.
CASSAGPAIQPQHF
TGTGCCAGCAGCGCAGGACCCGCCATTCAGCCCCAGCATTTT
>TRBJ1-2|TRBV7-9|many|TRBD1
CASSLGTGRYGYTF
TGTGCCAGCAGCTTAGGGACAGGGCGCTATGGCTACACCTTC
>TRBJ1-2|TRBV7-2|.|.
CASSLGPGTYGYTF
TGTGCCAGCAGCTTAGGTCCGGGCACCTATGGCTACACCTTC
>TRBJ1-2|TRBV29-1|many|TRBD1
CSVRDRDYGYTF
TGCAGCGTACGGGACAGGGACTATGGCTACACCTTC
>TRBJ1-2|TRBV20-1|.|TRBD1
CSVLSISGQINYGYTF
TGCAGTGTTTTAAGTATTTCGGGACAGATTAACTATGGCTACACCTTC
>TRBJ1-1|TRBV3-1|many|TRBD1
CASSQDRPGGMNTEAFF
TGTGCCAGCAGCCAAGATCGCCCAGGGGGCATGAACACTGAAGCTTTCTTT
>TRBJ2-3|TRBV20-1|few|.
CSARSQTGSAQYF
TGCAGTGCTCGAAGTCAGACTGGCTCGGCGCAGTATTTT
>TRBJ1-6|TRBV5-6|few|.
CASSLAPGGGNSPLHF
TGTGCCAGCAGCTTGGCGCCCGGGGGAGGTAATTCACCCCTCCACTTT
>TRBJ2-3|TRBV7-2|few|.
CASSFRDSRGTDTQYF
TGTGCCAGCAGCTTCCGAGACTCCCGTGGCACAGATACGCAGTATTTT
>TRBJ2-2|TRBV12-3/TRBV12-4|few|TRBD1
CASSSRDRGLRRELTGELFF
TGTGCCAGCAGTTCTCGGGACAGGGGACTAAGGAGGGAGTTGACCGGGGAGCTGTTTTTT
>TRBJ2-1|TRBV6-5|.|.
CASSQTGTPYNEQFF
TGTGCCAGCAGCCAAACAGGGACCCCCTACAATGAGCAGTTCTTC
>TRBJ2-7|TRBV12-5|.|.
CASGFSAIYEQYF
TGTGCTAGTGGTTTTTCGGCTATCTACGAGCAGTACTTC
>TRBJ1-1|TRBV6-2/TRBV6-3|.|TRBD1
CASSSTTGGYTEAFF
TGTGCCAGCAGTTCTACGACAGGGGGATACACTGAAGCTTTCTTT
>TRBJ2-1|TRBV7-9|few|.
CASSSTRNEQFF
TGTGCCAGCAGCTCCACTAGGAATGAGCAGTTCTTC
>TRBJ1-1|TRBV2|few|TRBD1
CASRLRDRNTEAFF
TGTGCCAGCAGACTCCGGGACAGGAACACTGAAGCTTTCTTT